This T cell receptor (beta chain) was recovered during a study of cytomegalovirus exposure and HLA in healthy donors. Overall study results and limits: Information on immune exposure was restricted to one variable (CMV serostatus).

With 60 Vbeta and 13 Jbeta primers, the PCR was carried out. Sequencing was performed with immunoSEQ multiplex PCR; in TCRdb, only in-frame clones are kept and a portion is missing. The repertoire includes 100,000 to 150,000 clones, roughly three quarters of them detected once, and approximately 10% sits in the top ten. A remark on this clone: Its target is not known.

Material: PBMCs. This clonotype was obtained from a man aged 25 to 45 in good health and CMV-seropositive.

CDR3 bases: TGTGCCAGCAGGGGACAGGGGGCGTCCGGCTACACCTTC. Its protein is CASRGQGASGYTF. V usage is TRBV7-2 and J usage is TRBJ1-2; 12 bases are a match to TRBD1. V gave up 6 bases and J gave up 8 bases; unmatched junction bases: 4. The CDR3 is 13 residues long. Germline CDR1 and CDR2: SGHTA and FQGNSA.